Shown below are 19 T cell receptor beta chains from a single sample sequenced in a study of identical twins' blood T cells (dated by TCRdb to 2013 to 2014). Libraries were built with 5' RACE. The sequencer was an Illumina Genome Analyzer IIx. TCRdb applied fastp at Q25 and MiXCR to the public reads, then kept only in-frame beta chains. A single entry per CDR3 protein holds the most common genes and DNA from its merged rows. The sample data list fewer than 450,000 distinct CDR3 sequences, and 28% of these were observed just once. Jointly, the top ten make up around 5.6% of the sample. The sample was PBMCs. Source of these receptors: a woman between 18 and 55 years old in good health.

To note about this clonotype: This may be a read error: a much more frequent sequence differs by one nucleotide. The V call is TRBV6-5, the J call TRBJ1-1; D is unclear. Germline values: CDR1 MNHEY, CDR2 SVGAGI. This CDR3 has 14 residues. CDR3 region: CASSYSMGSTEASF. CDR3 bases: TGTGCCAGCAGTTACTCGATGGGGAGCACTGAAGCTTCCTTT.

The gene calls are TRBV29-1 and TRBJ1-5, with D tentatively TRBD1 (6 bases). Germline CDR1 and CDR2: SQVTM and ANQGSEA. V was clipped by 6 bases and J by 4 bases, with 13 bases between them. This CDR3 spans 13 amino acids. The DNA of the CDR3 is TGCAGCGTGACCCAGGGGCGGAATCAGCCCCAGCATTTT. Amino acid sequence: CSVTQGRNQPQHF.

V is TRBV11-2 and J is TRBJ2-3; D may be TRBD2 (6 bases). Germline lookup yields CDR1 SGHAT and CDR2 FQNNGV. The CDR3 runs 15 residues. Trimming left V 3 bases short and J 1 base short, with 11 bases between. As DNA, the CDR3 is TGTGCCAGCAGCTTCCGGGAGCCCCGCACAGATACGCAGTATTTT. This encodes CASSFREPRTDTQYF. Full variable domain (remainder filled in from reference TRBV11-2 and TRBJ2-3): EAGVAQSPRYKIIEKRQSVAFWCNPISGHATLYWYQQILGQGPKLLIQFQNNGVVDDSQLPKDRFSAERLKGVDSTLKIQPAKLEDSAVYLCASSFREPRTDTQYFGPGTRLTVL.

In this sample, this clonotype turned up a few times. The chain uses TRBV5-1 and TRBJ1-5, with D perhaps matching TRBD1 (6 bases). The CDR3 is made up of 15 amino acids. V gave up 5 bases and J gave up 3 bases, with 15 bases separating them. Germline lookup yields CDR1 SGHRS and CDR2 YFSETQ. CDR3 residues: CASRRGDTNNQPQHF. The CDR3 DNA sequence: TGCGCCAGCAGGAGGGGGGACACTAACAATCAGCCCCAGCATTTT.

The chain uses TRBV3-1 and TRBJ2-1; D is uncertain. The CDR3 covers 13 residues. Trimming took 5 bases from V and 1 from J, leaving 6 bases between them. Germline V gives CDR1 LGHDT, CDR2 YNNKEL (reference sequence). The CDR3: CASSTLSYNEQFF. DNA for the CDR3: TGTGCCAGCAGCACCCTTTCCTACAATGAGCAGTTCTTC.

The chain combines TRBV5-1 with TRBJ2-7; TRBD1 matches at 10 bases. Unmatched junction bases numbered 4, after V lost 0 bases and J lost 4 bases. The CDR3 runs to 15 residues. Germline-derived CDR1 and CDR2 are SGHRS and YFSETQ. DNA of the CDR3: TGCGCCAGCAGCTTGGGTCTGGGACAGGGGTACGAGCAGTACTTC. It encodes CASSLGLGQGYEQYF.

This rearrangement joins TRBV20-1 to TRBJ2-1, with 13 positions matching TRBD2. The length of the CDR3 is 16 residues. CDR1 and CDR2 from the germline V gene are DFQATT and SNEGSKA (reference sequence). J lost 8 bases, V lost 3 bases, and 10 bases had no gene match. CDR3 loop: CSASQRGTSGVDEQFF. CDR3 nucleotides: TGCAGTGCTAGCCAGCGCGGGACTAGCGGGGTGGATGAGCAGTTCTTC.

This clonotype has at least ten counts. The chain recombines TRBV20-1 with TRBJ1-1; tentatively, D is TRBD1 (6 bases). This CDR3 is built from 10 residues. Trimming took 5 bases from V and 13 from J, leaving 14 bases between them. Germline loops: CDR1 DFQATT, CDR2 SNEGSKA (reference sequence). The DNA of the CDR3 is TGCAGTGCTTTACAGGGAGGTGGTTTCTTT. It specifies CSALQGGGFF.

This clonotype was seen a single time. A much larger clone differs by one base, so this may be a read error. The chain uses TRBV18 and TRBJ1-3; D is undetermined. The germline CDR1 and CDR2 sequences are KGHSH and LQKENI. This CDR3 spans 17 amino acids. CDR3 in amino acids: CASSPGSSLSSGNTVYF. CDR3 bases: TGTGCCAGCTCACCGGGCAGCTCTCTAAGCTCTGGAAACACCGTATATTTT.

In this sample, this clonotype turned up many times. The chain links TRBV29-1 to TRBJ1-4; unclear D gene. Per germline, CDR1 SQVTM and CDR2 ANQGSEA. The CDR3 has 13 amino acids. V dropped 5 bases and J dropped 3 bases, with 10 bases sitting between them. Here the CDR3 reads CSVQVSANEKLFF. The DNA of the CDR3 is TGCAGCGTTCAGGTCTCTGCTAATGAAAAACTGTTTTTT.

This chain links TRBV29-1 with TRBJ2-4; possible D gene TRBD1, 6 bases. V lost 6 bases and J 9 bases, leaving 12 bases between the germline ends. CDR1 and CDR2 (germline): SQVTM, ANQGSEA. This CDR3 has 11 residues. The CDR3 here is CSVSDRTIQYF. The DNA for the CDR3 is TGCAGCGTGTCCGACAGGACCATTCAGTACTTC. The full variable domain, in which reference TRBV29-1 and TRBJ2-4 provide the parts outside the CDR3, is SAVISQKPSRDICQRGTSLTIQCQVDSQVTMMFWYRQQPGQSLTLIATANQGSEATYESGFVIDKFPISRPNLTFSTLTVSNMSPEDSSIYLCSVSDRTIQYFGAGTRLSVL.

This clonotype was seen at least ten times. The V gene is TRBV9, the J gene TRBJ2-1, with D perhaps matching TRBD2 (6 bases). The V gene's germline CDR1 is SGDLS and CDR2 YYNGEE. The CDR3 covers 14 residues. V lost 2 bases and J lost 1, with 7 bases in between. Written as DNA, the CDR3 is TGTGCCAGCAGCGTGGCGGGGTCCTACAATGAGCAGTTCTTC. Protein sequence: CASSVAGSYNEQFF.

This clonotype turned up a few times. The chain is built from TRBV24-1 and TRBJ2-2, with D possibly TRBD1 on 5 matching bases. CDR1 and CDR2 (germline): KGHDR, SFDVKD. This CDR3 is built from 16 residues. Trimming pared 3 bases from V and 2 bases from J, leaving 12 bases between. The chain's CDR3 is CATSDPRQTNTGELFF. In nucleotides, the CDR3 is TGTGCCACCAGTGATCCCCGACAGACTAACACCGGGGAGCTGTTTTTT.

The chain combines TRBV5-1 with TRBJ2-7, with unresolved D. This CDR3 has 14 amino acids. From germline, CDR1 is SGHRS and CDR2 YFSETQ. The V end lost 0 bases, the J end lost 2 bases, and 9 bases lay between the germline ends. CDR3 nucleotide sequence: TGCGCCAGCAGCTTGGGGGTCGTAGCCTACGAGCAGTACTTC. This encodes CASSLGVVAYEQYF.

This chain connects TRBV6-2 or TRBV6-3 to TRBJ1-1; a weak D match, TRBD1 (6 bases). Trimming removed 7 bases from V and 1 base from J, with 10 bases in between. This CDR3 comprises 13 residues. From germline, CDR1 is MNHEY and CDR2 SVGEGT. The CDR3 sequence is CASIKQGNTEAFF. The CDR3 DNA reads TGTGCCAGCATCAAACAGGGGAACACTGAAGCTTTCTTT.

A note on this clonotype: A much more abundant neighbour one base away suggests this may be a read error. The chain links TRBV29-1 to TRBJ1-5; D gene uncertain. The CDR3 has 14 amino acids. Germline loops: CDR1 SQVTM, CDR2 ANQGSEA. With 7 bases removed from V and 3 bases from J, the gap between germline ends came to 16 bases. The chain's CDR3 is CSARFMGYNQPQHF. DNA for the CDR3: TGCAGCGCCAGGTTCATGGGATACAATCAGCCCCAGCATTTT.

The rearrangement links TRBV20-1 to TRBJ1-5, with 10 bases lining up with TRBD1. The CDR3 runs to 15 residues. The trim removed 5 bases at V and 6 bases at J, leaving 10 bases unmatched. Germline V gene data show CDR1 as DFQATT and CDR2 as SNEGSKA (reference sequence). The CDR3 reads CSAPTGQGVSQPQHF. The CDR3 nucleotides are TGCAGTGCTCCCACTGGACAGGGGGTTAGTCAGCCCCAGCATTTT.

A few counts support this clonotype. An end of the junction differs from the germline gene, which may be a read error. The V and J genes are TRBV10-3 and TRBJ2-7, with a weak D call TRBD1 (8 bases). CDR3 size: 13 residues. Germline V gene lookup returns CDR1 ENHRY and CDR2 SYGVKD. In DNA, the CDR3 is TGTGCCATCGGGGGGGACAGGCCCTACAAGCAGTACTTC. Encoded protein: CAIGGDRPYKQYF.

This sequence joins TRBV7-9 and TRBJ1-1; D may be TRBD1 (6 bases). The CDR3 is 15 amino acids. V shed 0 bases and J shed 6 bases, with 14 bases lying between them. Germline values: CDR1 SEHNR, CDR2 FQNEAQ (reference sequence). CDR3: CASSLAAGEVAEAFF. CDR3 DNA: TGTGCCAGCAGCTTAGCCGCAGGGGAGGTCGCTGAAGCTTTCTTT.